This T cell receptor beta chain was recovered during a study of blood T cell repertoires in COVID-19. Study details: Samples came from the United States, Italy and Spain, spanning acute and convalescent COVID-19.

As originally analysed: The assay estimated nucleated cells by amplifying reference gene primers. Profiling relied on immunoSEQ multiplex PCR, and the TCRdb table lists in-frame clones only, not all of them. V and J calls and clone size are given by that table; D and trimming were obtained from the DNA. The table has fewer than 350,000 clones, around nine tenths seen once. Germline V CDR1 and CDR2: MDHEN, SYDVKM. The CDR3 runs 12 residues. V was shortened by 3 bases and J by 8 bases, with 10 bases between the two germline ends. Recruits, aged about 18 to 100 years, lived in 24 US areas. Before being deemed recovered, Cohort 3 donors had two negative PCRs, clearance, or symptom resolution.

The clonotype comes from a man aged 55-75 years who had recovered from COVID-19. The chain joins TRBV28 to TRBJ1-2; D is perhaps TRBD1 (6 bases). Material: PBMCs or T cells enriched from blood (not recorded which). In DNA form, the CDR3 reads TGTGCCAGCAGTTTGATTGACAGGGGCTACACCTTC. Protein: CASSLIDRGYTF.